These 2 T cell receptor beta chains share one sample of origin, sequenced in a study of radiotherapy plus CTLA-4 blockade in lung cancer. TCRdb's copy holds only in-frame clones and misses some; the assay was immunoSEQ multiplex PCR. The table lists some 66,000 clones, about 83% of them singletons. The input for sequencing was peripheral blood, taken from a patient treated with radiotherapy plus ipilimumab. All receptors derive from a human donor with non-small cell lung cancer who had a partial response to radiotherapy plus ipilimumab.

The J gene is TRBJ2-2, the V gene TRBV5-1; D is ambiguous. The length of the CDR3 is 14 residues. Germline CDR1 SGHRS, CDR2 YFSETQ. V lost 5 bases and J lost 2, with 10 bases in between. The CDR3 spells CASSRTQNTGELFF. The CDR3, as DNA: TGCGCCAGCAGTCGAACACAAAACACCGGGGAGCTGTTTTTT.

The chain combines TRBV5-1 with TRBJ2-5; D is unclear. Germline loops: CDR1 SGHRS, CDR2 YFSETQ. There are 16 residues in the CDR3. Trimming removed 0 bases from V and 1 base from J, with 13 bases in between. The CDR3, as DNA: TGCGCCAGCAGCTTGGGACAAACCTCGGCCCAAGAGACCCAGTACTTC. This encodes CASSLGQTSAQETQYF.